A single sample gave rise to the 31 T cell receptor beta chains below, sequenced in a study of cytomegalovirus exposure and HLA in healthy donors. PCR employed 60 Vbeta and 13 Jbeta primers. Produced via immunoSEQ multiplex PCR; TCRdb's table is partial and in-frame only. This table holds 240,000 or so clones, around 81% found once. The sample consisted of PBMCs. Receptors were obtained from a woman aged 60 to 75 in good health and CMV-seropositive.

This chain links TRBV19 with TRBJ2-7, with D possibly being TRBD2 (6 bases). Germline V CDR1 and CDR2: LNHDA, SQIVND (reference sequence). The CDR3 has 15 amino acids. V lost 0 bases to trimming and J lost 2 bases, with 11 bases between them. The CDR3 nucleotides are TGTGCCAGTAGTATAGATGAGGGAGGAACCTACGAGCAGTACTTC. This sequence encodes CASSIDEGGTYEQYF.

This sequence joins TRBV7-9 and TRBJ2-7; TRBD2 aligns across 11 bases. This CDR3 is built from 17 residues. V gave up 5 bases and J gave up 0 bases; unmatched junction bases: 9. Per germline, CDR1 SEHNR and CDR2 FQNEAQ (reference sequence). CDR3 protein: CASSHGTSGLSSYEQYF. The CDR3, as DNA: TGTGCCAGCAGCCACGGGACTAGCGGTCTTAGCTCCTACGAGCAGTACTTC.

V and J are TRBV9 and TRBJ2-5, with 12 bases identical to TRBD2. The CDR3 is made up of 15 amino acids. The germline V gene encodes CDR1 SGDLS and CDR2 YYNGEE. With V trimmed by 4 bases and J by 1 base, 2 bases remained unmatched. CDR3 nucleotide sequence: TGTGCCAGCAGCACTAGCGGGAGGACCCAAGAGACCCAGTACTTC. It encodes CASSTSGRTQETQYF.

The J gene is TRBJ2-2, the V gene TRBV6-5; a weak D match, TRBD1 (6 bases). The CDR3 has 15 amino acids. Germline loops: CDR1 MNHEY, CDR2 SVGAGI. V lost 2 bases to trimming and J lost 8 bases, with 15 bases between them. CDR3 bases: TGTGCCAGCAGTTACCTCACCTTGGGGGCAGGGGAGCTGTTTTTT. It encodes CASSYLTLGAGELFF.

CDR3 sequence: CAIDPTSGSPGETQYF. DNA for the CDR3: TGTGCCATAGATCCGACTAGCGGGTCCCCCGGGGAGACCCAGTACTTC. The chain recombines TRBV2 with TRBJ2-5; 10 nucleotides align to TRBD2. This CDR3 region has 16 residues. Per germline, CDR1 SNHLY and CDR2 FYNNEI. With V trimmed by 10 bases and J by 5 bases, 16 bases remained unmatched.

The genes are TRBV16 and TRBJ2-2, with D possibly matching TRBD1 (6 bases). This CDR3 is 15 amino acids long. CDR1 and CDR2 (germline): KGHSY, FQNENV. Trimming left V 0 bases short and J 5 bases short, with 10 bases between. The CDR3 loop is CASSQSGARTGELFF. In DNA, the CDR3 is TGTGCCAGCAGCCAATCGGGGGCTAGGACCGGGGAGCTGTTTTTT.

The CDR3 is CASSDSFNQPQHF. The CDR3 DNA sequence: TGTGCCAGCAGTGACAGTTTCAATCAGCCCCAGCATTTT. This chain links TRBV5-6 with TRBJ1-5, with D tentatively TRBD1 (5 bases). The CDR3 is 13 amino acids. Trimming pared 5 bases from V and 3 bases from J, leaving 9 bases between. Germline CDR1 and CDR2: SGHDT and YYEEEE.

This clone showed up just a few times. This rearrangement joins TRBV28 to TRBJ2-1; 14 nucleotides match TRBD2. CDR1 and CDR2 (germline): MDHEN, SYDVKM. CDR3 size: 16 residues. The junction had 4 bases not matched to a gene; V was cut back by 0 bases and J by 9 bases. This chain's CDR3 is CASSLWTSGRGSEQFF. CDR3 nucleotide sequence: TGTGCCAGCAGTTTATGGACTAGCGGGAGGGGGAGTGAGCAGTTCTTC. The full variable domain, rest sourced from reference TRBV28 and TRBJ2-1, is DVKVTQSSRYLVKRTGEKVFLECVQDMDHENMFWYRQDPGLGLRLIYFSYDVKMKEKGDIPEGYSVSREKKERFSLILESASTNQTSMYLCASSLWTSGRGSEQFFGPGTRLTVL.

V is TRBV28 and J is TRBJ2-3; 10 nucleotides line up with TRBD2. Germline V gene data show CDR1 as MDHEN and CDR2 as SYDVKM. With 5 bases clipped from V and 4 bases from J, the junction kept 9 bases outside the gene matches. This CDR3 has 16 amino acids. The CDR3 bases are TGTGCCAGCAGTCCCGCCAGCGGGAGGGCCTCAGATACGCAGTATTTT. It codes for CASSPASGRASDTQYF. The complete variable domain, with remaining parts taken from reference TRBV28 and TRBJ2-3, reads DVKVTQSSRYLVKRTGEKVFLECVQDMDHENMFWYRQDPGLGLRLIYFSYDVKMKEKGDIPEGYSVSREKKERFSLILESASTNQTSMYLCASSPASGRASDTQYFGPGTRLTVL.

The chain carries TRBV5-1 and TRBJ1-2; D is possibly TRBD1 (5 bases). The V end lost 4 bases, the J end lost 10 bases, and 11 bases lay between the germline ends. Germline-derived CDR1 and CDR2 are SGHRS and YFSETQ. The CDR3 sequence is 11 residues long. The CDR3 spells CASSAGGTYTF. In DNA, the CDR3 is TGCGCCAGCAGCGCCGGGGGGACCTACACCTTC. The whole variable domain, remainder taken from reference TRBV5-1 and TRBJ1-2, is KAGVTQTPRYLIKTRGQQVTLSCSPISGHRSVSWYQQTPGQGLQFLFEYFSETQRNKGNFPGRFSGRQFSNSRSEMNVSTLELGDSALYLCASSAGGTYTFGSGTRLTVV.

The chain uses TRBV2 and TRBJ1-2; D is unresolved. V lost 4 bases and J lost 2, with 5 bases in between. Germline CDR1 and CDR2: SNHLY and FYNNEI. There are 12 residues in the CDR3. CDR3 sequence (DNA): TGTGCCAGCAGTGCTATAAACTATGGCTACACCTTC. It specifies CASSAINYGYTF.

The V gene is TRBV9, the J gene TRBJ1-3; D might be TRBD1 (6 bases). The CDR3 contains 15 residues. V was trimmed by 4 bases and J by 7 bases, leaving 18 bases between them. Germline V lookup: CDR1 SGDLS, CDR2 YYNGEE. The CDR3 nucleotides are TGTGCCAGCAGCACGCCCAGGGGTTTGGGGAACACCATATATTTT. Translation gives CASSTPRGLGNTIYF.

The V gene is TRBV4-1, the J gene TRBJ1-1; possible D gene TRBD1, 6 bases. Germline V gene sequence: CDR1 MGHRA, CDR2 YSYEKL. V was shortened by 3 bases and J by 1 base, with 6 bases between the two germline ends. This CDR3 is built from 13 residues. CDR3 sequence (DNA): TGCGCCAGCAGCCACAGGGGGAACACTGAAGCTTTCTTT. As protein: CASSHRGNTEAFF.

The rearrangement links TRBV19 to TRBJ2-6; D gene ambiguous. The germline V and J ends were trimmed by 3 bases and 0 bases, with 12 bases remaining between them. The CDR3 is made up of 17 amino acids. The germline CDR1 and CDR2 sequences are LNHDA and SQIVND (reference sequence). This chain's CDR3 is CASSIGGTGSGANVLTF. CDR3 nucleotides: TGTGCCAGTAGTATTGGTGGTACCGGCTCTGGGGCCAACGTCCTGACTTTC.

The CDR3 reads CASSLAWGAEETQYF. The CDR3 DNA is TGTGCCAGCAGCTTGGCCTGGGGAGCGGAAGAGACCCAGTACTTC. The chain carries TRBV5-4 and TRBJ2-5, with D perhaps matching TRBD2 (5 bases). CDR3 length: 15 amino acids. The V end was cut by 0 bases, the J end by 3 bases, with 12 bases between. The V gene's germline CDR1 is SGHNT and CDR2 YYREEE (reference sequence). Supplemented by reference TRBV5-4 and TRBJ2-5, the full variable domain reads ETGVTQSPTHLIKTRGQQVTLRCSSQSGHNTVSWYQQALGQGPQFIFQYYREEENGRGNFPPRFSGLQFPNYSSELNVNALELDDSALYLCASSLAWGAEETQYFGPGTRLLVL.

CDR3 loop: CASSLLSMGQGKGDTQYF. CDR3 DNA: TGTGCCAGCAGTTTATTATCCATGGGACAGGGTAAAGGAGATACGCAGTATTTT. The V call is TRBV27, the J call TRBJ2-3; the match to TRBD1 covers 9 bases. The germline V gene has CDR1 MNHEY and CDR2 SMNVEV (reference sequence). The J segment lost 5 bases and the V segment lost 1 base, leaving 13 bases of the junction unmatched. The CDR3 totals 18 residues.

This clone appeared a few times. The rearrangement links TRBV11-2 to TRBJ2-1; 10 bases agree with TRBD2. CDR3 length equals 18 residues. Germline assignment: CDR1 SGHAT and CDR2 FQNNGV. The V gene end was trimmed by 1 base and the J gene end by 0 bases; junction bases not matched to a gene: 6. CDR3 sequence (DNA): TGTGCCAGCAGCTTAGCCGAACTAGCGGGGAGCTCCTACAATGAGCAGTTCTTC. Translation gives CASSLAELAGSSYNEQFF.

The genes are TRBV19 and TRBJ1-1; D call uncertain. Germline CDR1 LNHDA, CDR2 SQIVND (reference sequence). CDR3 length: 13 residues. The V gene lost 5 bases and the J gene lost 1 base, with 8 bases spanning the gap. CDR3 loop: CASSAERNTEAFF. The CDR3 DNA is TGTGCCAGTAGTGCCGAGAGGAACACTGAAGCTTTCTTT.

V is TRBV9 and J is TRBJ2-1; D might be TRBD2 (6 bases). V gave up 0 bases and J gave up 6 bases, with 13 bases separating them. The CDR3 runs 15 residues. Per germline, CDR1 SGDLS and CDR2 YYNGEE. CDR3 sequence reads: CASSVDGAGFNEQFF. The CDR3 DNA is TGTGCCAGCAGCGTAGATGGGGCGGGATTCAATGAGCAGTTCTTC.

The chain has TRBV19 and TRBJ1-1, with D perhaps matching TRBD1 (5 bases). CDR3 size: 15 residues. V gave up 7 bases and J gave up 1 base, with 16 bases separating them. Germline loops: CDR1 LNHDA, CDR2 SQIVND (reference sequence). Here the CDR3 reads CASTQGTTANTEAFF. CDR3 bases: TGTGCCAGTACTCAGGGCACTACAGCGAACACTGAAGCTTTCTTT.

This clone was recorded once. The J gene is TRBJ1-2, the V gene TRBV20-1, with D unclear. V lost 4 bases, J lost 5 bases, and 8 bases lay in between. This CDR3 contains 11 residues. Germline CDR1 is DFQATT and CDR2 is SNEGSKA (reference sequence). CDR3 sequence: CSATEVYGYTF. The CDR3 DNA reads as TGCAGTGCTACTGAGGTATATGGCTACACCTTC.

This clone was picked up a small number of times. This chain connects TRBV10-2 to TRBJ2-2, with 9 bases fitting TRBD2. The junction had 4 bases not matched to a gene; V was cut back by 2 bases and J by 6 bases. The CDR3 has 15 residues. Germline CDR1 is WSHSY and CDR2 is SAAADI. The CDR3 bases are TGCGCCAGCAGTGAGGTAGCGGGAGCCCCCGGGGAGCTGTTTTTT. Residues: CASSEVAGAPGELFF.

This clone has just a few counts. The rearrangement joins TRBV6-5 to TRBJ1-1; the D gene is possibly TRBD1 (5 bases). CDR1 and CDR2 (germline): MNHEY, SVGAGI. V lost 2 bases, J lost 0 bases, and 10 bases lay in between. The CDR3 contains 15 residues. CDR3 sequence: CASSYGAGMNTEAFF. The CDR3 region has the DNA TGTGCCAGCAGTTACGGAGCAGGGATGAACACTGAAGCTTTCTTT.

The CDR3 is CAWSRPTRAINEKLFF. The DNA of the CDR3 is TGTGCCTGGAGTCGACCGACCAGGGCCATTAATGAAAAACTGTTTTTT. The V call is TRBV30, the J call TRBJ1-4, with D possibly matching TRBD1 (5 bases). CDR1 and CDR2 (germline): GTSNPN, SVGIG (reference sequence). The length of the CDR3 is 16 residues. V shed 2 bases and J shed 4 bases, with 17 bases lying between them.

The chain couples TRBV5-1 to TRBJ1-1; D perhaps matches TRBD1 (6 bases). CDR1 is SGHRS and CDR2 is YFSETQ in the germline V gene. The CDR3 has 16 residues. V lost 3 bases, J lost 0 bases, and 15 bases lay in between. CDR3 region: CASSYQGPKMNTEAFF. Written as DNA, the CDR3 is TGCGCCAGCAGCTACCAGGGGCCTAAGATGAACACTGAAGCTTTCTTT.

This clone occurred once. CDR3: CASSLEGLKNTGELFF. DNA of the CDR3: TGCGCCAGCAGCTTGGAAGGACTAAAGAACACCGGGGAGCTGTTTTTT. This sequence joins TRBV5-1 and TRBJ2-2; TRBD2 might be the D (6 bases). V dropped 0 bases and J dropped 1 base, with 10 bases sitting between them. The CDR3 consists of 16 residues. Germline V gene lookup returns CDR1 SGHRS and CDR2 YFSETQ.

The chain combines TRBV5-1 with TRBJ2-1; 13 bases match TRBD2. Losses at the gene ends were 8 bases for V and 6 bases for J; bases not matched to a gene: 5. The CDR3 contains 14 residues. The germline gives CDR1 SGHRS, CDR2 YFSETQ. CDR3 DNA sequence: TGCGCCAGTTCACTAGCGGGAGGGGGCAATGAGCAGTTCTTC. Its translation is CASSLAGGGNEQFF.

V and J are TRBV18 and TRBJ2-6; the D gene is possibly TRBD1 (5 bases). Germline CDR1 and CDR2: KGHSH and LQKENI. The V gene lost 3 bases and the J gene lost 1 base, with 10 bases spanning the gap. CDR3 length: 16 amino acids. CDR3 in amino acids: CASSPTAESGANVLTF. DNA for the CDR3: TGTGCCAGCTCACCGACAGCCGAATCTGGGGCCAACGTCCTGACTTTC.

The rearrangement uses TRBV5-1 and TRBJ2-3; 9 nucleotides match TRBD2. J was trimmed by 3 bases and V by 7 bases; bases with no gene match: 12. CDR3 length: 16 residues. CDR1 and CDR2 (germline): SGHRS, YFSETQ. The CDR3 protein is CASRRDGLAGTDTQYF. CDR3 sequence (DNA): TGCGCCAGCCGGCGGGATGGGCTAGCGGGAACAGATACGCAGTATTTT.

The chain combines TRBV28 with TRBJ1-2, with a tentative D call TRBD1 (6 bases). This CDR3 has 16 amino acids. Trimming stripped 4 bases from V and 1 base from J, with 16 bases between. Germline loops: CDR1 MDHEN, CDR2 SYDVKM. This CDR3 is CASSSPDRANNYGYTF. DNA of the CDR3: TGTGCCAGCAGTTCACCGGACAGAGCAAATAACTATGGCTACACCTTC.

V usage is TRBV6-1 and J usage is TRBJ1-4; 7 bases line up with TRBD1. CDR1 and CDR2 (germline): MNHNS, SASEGT. V gave up 6 bases and J gave up 8 bases; unmatched junction bases: 12. This CDR3 has 15 residues. Written as DNA, the CDR3 is TGTGCCAGCAGCGAACAACAGGGGCGTCAGGAAAAACTGTTTTTT. Protein product: CASSEQQGRQEKLFF.